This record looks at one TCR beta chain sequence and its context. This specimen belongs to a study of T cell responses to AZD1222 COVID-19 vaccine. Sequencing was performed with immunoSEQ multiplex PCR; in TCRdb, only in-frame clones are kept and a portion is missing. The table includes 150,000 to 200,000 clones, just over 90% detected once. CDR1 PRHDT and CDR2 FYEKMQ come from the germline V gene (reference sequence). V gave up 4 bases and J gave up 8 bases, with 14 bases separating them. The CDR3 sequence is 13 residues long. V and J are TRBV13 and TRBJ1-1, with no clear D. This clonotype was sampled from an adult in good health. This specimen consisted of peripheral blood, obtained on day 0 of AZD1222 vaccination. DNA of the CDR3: TGTGCCAGCAGCTCCCTTGGTATCGAAGAAGCTTTCTTT. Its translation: CASSSLGIEEAFF.